A single sample is the source of the 20 T cell receptor beta chains below, sequenced in a study of cytomegalovirus exposure and HLA in healthy donors. The protocol was immunoSEQ multiplex PCR, while the TCRdb copy is restricted to in-frame clones and leaves out a portion. The table includes roughly 84,000 clones, around 90% detected once. Material: PBMCs. These receptors were obtained from a man in his thirties or forties in good health and CMV-seronegative.

The chain links TRBV11-2 to TRBJ2-1; 10 bases map to TRBD2. The CDR3 consists of 18 residues. The trim removed 5 bases at V and 2 bases at J, leaving 12 bases unmatched. Germline loops: CDR1 SGHAT, CDR2 FQNNGV. The CDR3 loop is CASSPSWTSGRAYNEQFF. CDR3 DNA sequence: TGTGCCAGCAGCCCCTCTTGGACAAGCGGGAGGGCCTACAATGAGCAGTTCTTC.

The CDR3 nucleotides read TGCAGCGTTGATTTAACTGCGGTTTCCGATGAGCAGTTCTTC. Its translation: CSVDLTAVSDEQFF. V is TRBV29-1 and J is TRBJ2-1; the D is unclear. V lost 3 bases to trimming and J lost 8 bases, with 17 bases between them. The CDR3 consists of 14 residues. CDR1 is SQVTM and CDR2 is ANQGSEA in the germline V gene.

This clone came up once. V gene TRBV9 combines with J gene TRBJ1-1, with 7 bases fitting TRBD1. V shed 6 bases, J shed 0 bases, and the junction held 2 bases outside the gene matches. In germline, CDR1 is SGDLS, CDR2 YYNGEE. The CDR3 has 13 amino acids. Here the CDR3 reads CASMGQMNTEAFF. The CDR3 DNA is TGTGCCAGCATGGGACAGATGAACACTGAAGCTTTCTTT.

The V and J genes are TRBV6-6 and TRBJ1-4; perhaps TRBD1 as D (5 bases). This CDR3 contains 15 residues. CDR1 is MNHNY and CDR2 is SVGAGI in the germline V gene (reference sequence). V was shortened by 0 bases and J by 2 bases, with 7 bases between the two germline ends. CDR3 DNA: TGTGCCAGCAGTTACTCGACAGCCACTAATGAAAAACTGTTTTTT. Its protein is CASSYSTATNEKLFF.

This chain links TRBV7-8 with TRBJ2-7, with TRBD1 matching over 8 bases. The CDR3 sequence is 15 residues long. After removal of 3 bases from V and 0 bases from J, the junction contained 4 bases not matched to a gene. The germline V gene has CDR1 SGHVS and CDR2 FQNEAQ. CDR3 loop: CASSFDRGNSYEQYF. The CDR3 DNA sequence: TGTGCCAGCAGCTTCGACAGGGGAAACTCCTACGAGCAGTACTTC. The entire variable domain, with the rest obtained from reference TRBV7-8 and TRBJ2-7, is as follows: GAGVSQSPRYKVAKRGQDVALRCDPISGHVSLFWYQQALGQGPEFLTYFQNEAQLDKSGLPSDRFFAERPEGSVSTLKIQRTQQEDSAVYLCASSFDRGNSYEQYFGPGTRLTVT.

Only one count was recorded for this clone. V and J are TRBV19 and TRBJ1-3; D gene uncertain. CDR3 length: 13 amino acids. Germline values: CDR1 LNHDA, CDR2 SQIVND (reference sequence). Between the trimmed V and J ends, which lost 11 bases and 0 bases, there was a span of 11 bases. As DNA, the CDR3 is TGTGCCCATAACGGGATCTCTGGAAACACCATATATTTT. It translates to CAHNGISGNTIYF.

For this clone: A junction boundary mismatches the germline segment, possibly from a read error. The chain has TRBV7-7 and TRBJ2-6; perhaps TRBD2 as D (5 bases). The CDR3 runs 16 residues. CDR1 SSHAT and CDR2 FNYEAQ come from the germline V gene (reference sequence). CDR3 loop: CASSLGGVSGANVLTF. CDR3 DNA: TGTGCTAGCAGCTTAGGAGGAGTCTCTGGGGCCAACGTCCTGACTTTC.

The gene calls are TRBV19 and TRBJ1-2, with D unclear. The CDR3 has 16 amino acids. With 4 bases removed from V and 1 base from J, the gap between germline ends came to 16 bases. The germline gives CDR1 LNHDA, CDR2 SQIVND (reference sequence). The CDR3 spells CASSRSTGADNYGYTF. The CDR3 nucleotides read TGTGCCAGTAGTAGATCCACGGGAGCCGATAACTATGGCTACACCTTC.

The chain combines TRBV27 with TRBJ2-7; perhaps TRBD1 as D (6 bases). Per the germline V gene, CDR1 is MNHEY and CDR2 is SMNVEV (reference sequence). The CDR3 is 14 residues long. V was pared by 4 bases and J by 7 bases, with 17 bases between. The CDR3, as DNA: TGTGCCAGCAGTTCCGGACAGAACTTTCTTGAGCAGTACTTC. Its translation: CASSSGQNFLEQYF.

The chain carries TRBV30 and TRBJ2-7, with 11 bases fitting TRBD1. Germline CDR1 is GTSNPN and CDR2 is SVGIG (reference sequence). This CDR3 region has 13 residues. The CDR3 nucleotides are TGTGCGGGAGGGACAGGGGGAGAAGGCGGGCAGTACTTC. It is translated as CAGGTGGEGGQYF.

This sequence joins TRBV7-8 and TRBJ1-1, with D perhaps TRBD1 (6 bases). From germline, CDR1 is SGHVS and CDR2 FQNEAQ. The CDR3 totals 16 residues. V lost 1 base and J lost 3, with 15 bases in between. DNA for the CDR3: TGTGCCAGCAGCTTAGGGGGGCAGGCTGGACACACTGAAGCTTTCTTT. This encodes CASSLGGQAGHTEAFF.

The genes are TRBV27 and TRBJ2-7; D is uncertain. Germline CDR1 and CDR2: MNHEY and SMNVEV (reference sequence). V was cut by 6 bases and J by 5 bases, with 20 bases left in between. CDR3 length equals 15 residues. The CDR3 spells CASRVLETASDEQYF. The DNA of the CDR3 is TGTGCCAGCAGAGTTCTGGAGACGGCGTCTGACGAGCAGTACTTC.

The chain is built from TRBV4-2 and TRBJ1-6, with TRBD1 as a possible D gene (5 bases). Germline loops: CDR1 LGHNA, CDR2 YNFKEQ. Trimming took off 0 bases at V and 7 bases at J, with 13 bases between the two ends. The CDR3 sequence is 16 residues long. CDR3 DNA: TGTGCCAGCAGCCAAGATGGTGGGGGGGGGAATTCACCCCTCCACTTT. Translated, it gives CASSQDGGGGNSPLHF.

The V gene is TRBV6-6, the J gene TRBJ2-1; D remains ambiguous. V lost 0 bases to trimming and J lost 3 bases, with 12 bases between them. Germline lookup yields CDR1 MNHNY and CDR2 SVGAGI (reference sequence). This CDR3 comprises 16 residues. CDR3 nucleotide sequence: TGTGCCAGCAGTTACTCTTTTTCGGAGAGCTACAATGAGCAGTTCTTC. Its protein product is CASSYSFSESYNEQFF.

The chain combines TRBV28 with TRBJ2-7; tentatively, D is TRBD1 (7 bases). Trimming pared 4 bases from V and 8 bases from J, leaving 18 bases between. Per the germline V gene, CDR1 is MDHEN and CDR2 is SYDVKM. CDR3 length: 14 amino acids. In DNA form, the CDR3 reads TGTGCCAGCAGTTCAACAGGGGAGGTATTACAGCAGTACTTC. As protein: CASSSTGEVLQQYF. The full variable domain, in which reference TRBV28 and TRBJ2-7 provide the parts outside the CDR3, is DVKVTQSSRYLVKRTGEKVFLECVQDMDHENMFWYRQDPGLGLRLIYFSYDVKMKEKGDIPEGYSVSREKKERFSLILESASTNQTSMYLCASSSTGEVLQQYFGPGTRLTVT.

This chain connects TRBV7-9 to TRBJ2-5; D remains unclear. The CDR3 is 16 amino acids. V dropped 2 bases and J dropped 2 bases, with 15 bases sitting between them. The germline gives CDR1 SEHNR, CDR2 FQNEAQ (reference sequence). The CDR3 reads CASSLYKVTTQETQYF. CDR3 bases: TGTGCCAGCAGCTTATATAAAGTAACCACTCAAGAGACCCAGTACTTC.

The V and J genes are TRBV7-6 and TRBJ1-1, with D tentatively TRBD1 (5 bases). The CDR3 covers 14 residues. Trimming removed 2 bases from V and 7 bases from J, with 14 bases in between. CDR1 and CDR2 from the germline V gene are SGHVS and FNYEAQ. This CDR3 reads CASSLNPGYVEAFF. Here the CDR3 DNA reads TGTGCCAGCAGCTTAAACCCAGGGTACGTTGAAGCTTTCTTT.

V and J are TRBV28 and TRBJ2-5; D is unresolved. Germline loops: CDR1 MDHEN, CDR2 SYDVKM. Trimming took 4 bases from V and 8 from J, leaving 5 bases between them. The CDR3 spans 10 residues. The CDR3 DNA reads as TGTGCCAGCAGTTCAGAAACCCAGTACTTC. Its protein is CASSSETQYF.

As for this clone: Other DNA sequences within the sample encode an identical CDR3. V usage is TRBV27 and J usage is TRBJ2-7; 8 bases map to TRBD1. J gave up 3 bases and V 8 bases, and 0 bases lay outside the gene matches. The CDR3 sequence is 11 residues long. Looked up from germline, CDR1 is MNHEY and CDR2 is SMNVEV (reference sequence). The CDR3 DNA sequence: TGTGCCAGCGGACAGGGCTACGAGCAGTACTTC. Amino acids: CASGQGYEQYF.

This sequence joins TRBV29-1 and TRBJ1-4; maybe TRBD1 (5 bases). Germline CDR1 reads SQVTM; CDR2 reads ANQGSEA. The CDR3 is made up of 12 amino acids. Trimming left V 6 bases short and J 5 bases short, with 10 bases between. CDR3 DNA: TGCAGCGTAGGAAGGACAAATGAAAAACTGTTTTTT. It encodes CSVGRTNEKLFF. The complete variable domain, with remaining parts taken from reference TRBV29-1 and TRBJ1-4, reads SAVISQKPSRDICQRGTSLTIQCQVDSQVTMMFWYRQQPGQSLTLIATANQGSEATYESGFVIDKFPISRPNLTFSTLTVSNMSPEDSSIYLCSVGRTNEKLFFGSGTQLSVL.